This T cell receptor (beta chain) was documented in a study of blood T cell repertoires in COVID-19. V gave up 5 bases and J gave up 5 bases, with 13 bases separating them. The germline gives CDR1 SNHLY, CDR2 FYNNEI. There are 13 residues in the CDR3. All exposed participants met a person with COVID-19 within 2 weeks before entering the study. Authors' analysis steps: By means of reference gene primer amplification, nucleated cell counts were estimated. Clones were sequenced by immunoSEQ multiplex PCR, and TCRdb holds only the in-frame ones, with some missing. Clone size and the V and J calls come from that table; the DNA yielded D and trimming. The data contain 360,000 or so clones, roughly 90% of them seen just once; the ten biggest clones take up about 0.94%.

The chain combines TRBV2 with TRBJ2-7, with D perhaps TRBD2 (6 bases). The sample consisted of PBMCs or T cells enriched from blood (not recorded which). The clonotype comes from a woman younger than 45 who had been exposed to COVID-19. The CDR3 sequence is CASSPGLGHEQYF. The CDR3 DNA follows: TGTGCCAGCAGTCCGGGACTCGGTCACGAGCAGTACTTC.